What follows are 5 T cell receptor beta chains derived from one specimen sequenced in a study of blood T cell repertoires in COVID-19. Assay: immunoSEQ multiplex PCR; the TCRdb copy retains only in-frame clones and omits some. The sample gives about 190,000 clones, 90% of which show up once; about 0.59% is in the top ten. The sample was peripheral blood. The receptors stem from a man aged 50 or older with acute or convalescent COVID-19.

The chain carries TRBV11-2 and TRBJ2-3; D may be TRBD2 (6 bases). CDR3 length: 14 amino acids. V lost 5 bases, J lost 4 bases, and 13 bases lay in between. Germline CDR1 and CDR2: SGHAT and FQNNGV. The CDR3 loop is CASSPGGNSDTQYF. Here the CDR3 DNA reads TGTGCCAGCAGCCCTGGCGGGAACTCAGATACGCAGTATTTT.

This clone has just one count. The rearrangement joins TRBV28 to TRBJ2-7; 13 positions agree with TRBD2. The CDR3 sequence is 17 residues long. With V trimmed by 6 bases and J by 3 bases, 11 bases remained unmatched. The germline V gene has CDR1 MDHEN and CDR2 SYDVKM. The chain's CDR3 is CASSRTSGRARFYEQYF. In nucleotides, the CDR3 is TGTGCCAGCAGCCGTACTAGCGGGAGGGCCCGCTTCTACGAGCAGTACTTC. Looking up the rest from reference TRBV28 and TRBJ2-7 gives the full variable domain: DVKVTQSSRYLVKRTGEKVFLECVQDMDHENMFWYRQDPGLGLRLIYFSYDVKMKEKGDIPEGYSVSREKKERFSLILESASTNQTSMYLCASSRTSGRARFYEQYFGPGTRLTVT.

The chain employs TRBV29-1 and TRBJ1-5; D gene unclear. CDR3 length equals 15 residues. V was cut by 5 bases and J by 1 base, with 15 bases left in between. Germline V CDR1 and CDR2: SQVTM, ANQGSEA. The CDR3 sequence is CSVSLPPGSNQPQHF. CDR3 bases: TGCAGCGTTTCCCTGCCCCCGGGAAGCAATCAGCCCCAGCATTTT.

This chain joins TRBV5-6 and TRBJ1-1; 7 nucleotides line up with TRBD1. This CDR3 has 12 residues. With V trimmed by 0 bases and J by 7 bases, 0 bases remained unmatched. CDR1 SGHDT and CDR2 YYEEEE come from the germline V gene. CDR3 in DNA: TGTGCCAGCAGCTTGGGGACAGGTGAAGCTTTCTTT. This codes for CASSLGTGEAFF.

The chain couples TRBV9 to TRBJ2-3, with 8 bases identical to TRBD2. The CDR3 is made up of 14 amino acids. Germline CDR1 reads SGDLS; CDR2 reads YYNGEE. Germline trimming cut 7 bases from V and 4 bases from J; bases unmatched to any gene: 8. This chain's CDR3 is CASGLAGYADTQYF. DNA for the CDR3: TGTGCCAGCGGGTTAGCGGGGTACGCAGATACGCAGTATTTT.